The rows below give T cell receptor beta chains drawn from one sample of a study of radiation and T cells in renal cell carcinoma. Repertoires were generated with immunoSEQ multiplex PCR, while TCRdb's copy carries only in-frame clones and drops some. The sample shows 130,000 to 150,000 clones, about 88% of them seen only once. The source material was blood, sampled from a patient whose treatment included radiotherapy and nephrectomy. The receptors stem from a woman in her forties or fifties with renal cell carcinoma. Each CDR3 is given with its conserved first and last residue. D genes are given only for firm matches. Some rows mark clone size as missing; the rest say once, few, many or name a class of expanded clone.

size: NA; V: TRBV2; J: TRBJ2-2; D: NA; CDR3: CASSGPAGGGELFF; DNA: TGTGCCAGCAGTGGGCCGGCCGGGGGCGGGGAGCTGTTTTTT
size: few; V: TRBV29-1; J: TRBJ1-1; D: NA; CDR3: CSVAAGNTEAFF; DNA: TGCAGCGTTGCAGCGGGGAACACTGAAGCTTTCTTT
size: NA; V: TRBV18; J: TRBJ2-5; D: NA; CDR3: CASSPPVGGSRETQYF; DNA: TGTGCCAGCTCACCACCGGTCGGGGGAAGCCGGGAGACCCAGTACTTC
size: NA; V: TRBV2; J: TRBJ2-2; D: NA; CDR3: CASREDTNTGELFF; DNA: TGTGCCAGCAGAGAGGACACGAACACCGGGGAGCTGTTTTTT
size: NA; V: TRBV7-9; J: TRBJ2-5; D: NA; CDR3: CASSLSRQEQETQYF; DNA: TGTGCCAGCAGCTTATCAAGACAGGAACAAGAGACCCAGTACTTC
size: NA; V: TRBV6-6; J: TRBJ2-1; D: TRBD1; CDR3: CASIQGASSYNEQFF; DNA: TGTGCCAGCATACAGGGGGCGAGCTCCTACAATGAGCAGTTCTTC
size: NA; V: TRBV25-1; J: TRBJ2-5; D: NA; CDR3: CASSEFGVKETQYF; DNA: TGTGCCAGCAGTGAATTTGGGGTGAAAGAGACCCAGTACTTC
size: NA; V: TRBV7-3; J: TRBJ1-5; D: NA; CDR3: CASSFEGNQPQHF; DNA: TGTGCCAGCAGCTTCGAGGGCAATCAGCCCCAGCATTTT
size: NA; V: TRBV4-2; J: TRBJ1-4; D: TRBD1; CDR3: CASSPGGGQGREKLFF; DNA: TGTGCCAGCAGCCCGGGCGGGGGACAGGGTCGAGAAAAACTGTTTTTT
size: NA; V: TRBV6-1; J: TRBJ1-5; D: NA; CDR3: CASSESSHQPQHF; DNA: TGTGCCAGCAGTGAATCTTCCCATCAGCCCCAGCATTTT
size: NA; V: TRBV9; J: TRBJ2-3; D: NA; CDR3: CASSGASRTDTQYF; DNA: TGTGCCAGCAGCGGGGCCTCCCGCACAGATACGCAGTATTTT
size: NA; V: TRBV7-8; J: TRBJ2-2; D: NA; CDR3: CASSRGVGELFF; DNA: TGTGCCAGCAGCCGTGGTGTCGGGGAGCTGTTTTTT
size: NA; V: TRBV5-6; J: TRBJ2-3; D: NA; CDR3: CASSPLDSTDTQYF; DNA: TGTGCCAGCAGTCCCCTGGACAGCACAGATACGCAGTATTTT
size: NA; V: TRBV13; J: TRBJ2-7; D: TRBD1; CDR3: CASSPRTGVYEQYF; DNA: TGTGCCAGCAGCCCCCGGACAGGCGTCTACGAGCAGTACTTC
size: few; V: TRBV19; J: TRBJ1-4; D: TRBD1; CDR3: CASSIMGQGNEKLFF; DNA: TGTGCCAGTAGTATTATGGGACAGGGGAATGAAAAACTGTTTTTT
size: NA; V: TRBV9; J: TRBJ2-5; D: NA; CDR3: CASSVAAGFQETQYF; DNA: TGTGCCAGCAGCGTAGCGGCAGGGTTCCAAGAGACCCAGTACTTC
size: NA; V: TRBV6-1; J: TRBJ1-6; D: NA; CDR3: CASSEVMVFSQSPLHF; DNA: TGTGCCAGCAGTGAAGTGATGGTGTTCAGCCAATCACCCCTCCACTTT
size: few; V: TRBV11-2; J: TRBJ1-1; D: TRBD1; CDR3: CASSLIQGAEAFF; DNA: TGTGCCAGCAGCTTGATACAGGGGGCTGAAGCTTTCTTT
size: NA; V: TRBV19; J: TRBJ1-6; D: NA; CDR3: CASRLHNSPLHF; DNA: TGTGCCAGTAGACTACATAATTCACCCCTCCACTTT
size: NA; V: TRBV7-9; J: TRBJ2-7; D: TRBD2; CDR3: CASSFRAGETYEQYF; DNA: TGTGCCAGCAGCTTCAGAGCGGGGGAGACCTACGAGCAGTACTTC
size: NA; V: TRBV10-1; J: TRBJ2-5; D: NA; CDR3: CASSESRVFEAQYF; DNA: TGCGCCAGCAGTGAGTCGAGGGTGTTTGAGGCCCAGTACTTC
size: NA; V: TRBV5-5; J: TRBJ2-2; D: NA; CDR3: CASSLTATGELFF; DNA: TGTGCCAGCAGCTTGACAGCAACCGGGGAGCTGTTTTTT
size: NA; V: TRBV2; J: TRBJ2-5; D: TRBD2; CDR3: CASSVTSARETQYF; DNA: TGTGCCAGCAGTGTCACTAGCGCTCGAGAGACCCAGTACTTC
size: NA; V: TRBV29-1; J: TRBJ1-2; D: NA; CDR3: CSVEEGGYGYTF; DNA: TGCAGCGTTGAAGAGGGGGGATATGGCTACACCTTC
size: NA; V: TRBV6-1; J: TRBJ2-3; D: NA; CDR3: CASSEARGLTDTQYF; DNA: TGTGCCAGCAGTGAAGCGCGGGGGCTAACAGATACGCAGTATTTT
size: few; V: TRBV9; J: TRBJ1-3; D: NA; CDR3: CASSASGSGNTIYF; DNA: TGTGCCAGCAGCGCTTCGGGCTCTGGAAACACCATATATTTT
size: NA; V: TRBV11-2; J: TRBJ2-2; D: NA; CDR3: CASSLNRDLNTGELFF; DNA: TGTGCCAGCAGCTTAAACCGGGACCTGAACACCGGGGAGCTGTTTTTT
size: once; V: TRBV9; J: TRBJ2-2; D: NA; CDR3: CASSVSPGRTGELFF; DNA: TGTGCCAGCAGCGTCTCCCCGGGACGAACCGGGGAGCTGTTTTTT
size: NA; V: TRBV30; J: TRBJ1-2; D: TRBD1; CDR3: CAWSTTGVGYTF; DNA: TGTGCCTGGAGCACAACAGGGGTTGGCTACACCTTC
size: NA; V: TRBV14; J: TRBJ2-7; D: NA; CDR3: CASSHSPRAEQYF; DNA: TGTGCCAGCAGCCATAGTCCGCGGGCCGAGCAGTACTTC
size: NA; V: TRBV4-1; J: TRBJ1-3; D: NA; CDR3: CASSQGAATVSGNTIYF; DNA: TGCGCCAGCAGCCAAGGCGCGGCCACCGTCTCTGGAAACACCATATATTTT
size: NA; V: TRBV6-4; J: TRBJ2-2; D: TRBD2; CDR3: CASSDSSGGNTGELFF; DNA: TGTGCCAGCAGTGACTCGAGCGGGGGCAACACCGGGGAGCTGTTTTTT
size: few; V: TRBV5-1; J: TRBJ1-2; D: TRBD1; CDR3: CASSLRTGPLGGYTF; DNA: TGCGCCAGCAGCTTGAGGACAGGGCCCCTCGGAGGCTACACCTTC
size: NA; V: TRBV19; J: TRBJ1-5; D: NA; CDR3: CASSPQGTGNQPQHF; DNA: TGTGCCAGTAGTCCTCAGGGGACCGGCAATCAGCCCCAGCATTTT
size: NA; V: TRBV4-3; J: TRBJ1-5; D: NA; CDR3: CASSQDYGRGRPQHF; DNA: TGCGCCAGCAGCCAAGATTACGGCAGGGGACGTCCCCAGCATTTT